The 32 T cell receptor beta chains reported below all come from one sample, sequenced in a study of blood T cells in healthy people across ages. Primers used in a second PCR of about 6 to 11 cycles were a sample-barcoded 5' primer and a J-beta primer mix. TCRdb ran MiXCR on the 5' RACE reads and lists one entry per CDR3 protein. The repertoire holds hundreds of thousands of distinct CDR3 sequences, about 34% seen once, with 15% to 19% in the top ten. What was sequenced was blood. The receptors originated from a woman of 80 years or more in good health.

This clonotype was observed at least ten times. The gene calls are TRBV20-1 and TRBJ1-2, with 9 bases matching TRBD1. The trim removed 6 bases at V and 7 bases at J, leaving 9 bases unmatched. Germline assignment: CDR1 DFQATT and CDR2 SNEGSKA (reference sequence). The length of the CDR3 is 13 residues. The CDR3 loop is CSADRDREGGYTF. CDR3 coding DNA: TGCAGTGCGGACCGGGACAGGGAAGGTGGCTACACCTTC.

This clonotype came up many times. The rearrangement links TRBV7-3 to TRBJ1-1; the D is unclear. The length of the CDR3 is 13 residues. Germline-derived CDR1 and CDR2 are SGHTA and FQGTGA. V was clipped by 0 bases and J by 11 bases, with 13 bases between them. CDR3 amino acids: CASSLTLSTLAFF. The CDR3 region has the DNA TGTGCCAGCAGCTTAACACTATCTACCTTGGCTTTCTTT.

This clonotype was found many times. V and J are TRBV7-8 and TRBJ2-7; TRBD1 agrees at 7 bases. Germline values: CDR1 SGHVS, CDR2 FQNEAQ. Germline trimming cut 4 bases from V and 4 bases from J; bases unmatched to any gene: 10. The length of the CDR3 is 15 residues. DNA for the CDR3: TGTGCCAGCAGCTCGTCACCGGGACAGATTTACGAGCAGTACTTC. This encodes CASSSSPGQIYEQYF.

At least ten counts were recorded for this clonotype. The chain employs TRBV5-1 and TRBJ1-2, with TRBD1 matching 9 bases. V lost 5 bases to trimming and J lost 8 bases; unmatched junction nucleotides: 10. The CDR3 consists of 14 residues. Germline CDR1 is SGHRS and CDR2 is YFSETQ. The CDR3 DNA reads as TGCGCCAGCAGTCCGGGACAGGGCCTCGGCGGCTACACCTTC. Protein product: CASSPGQGLGGYTF.

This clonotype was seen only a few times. The CDR3 DNA is TGTGCCAGCAGCCCGCCCGGGTATAGACCCACCGGGGAGCTGTTTTTT. Translating it yields CASSPPGYRPTGELFF. The chain joins TRBV7-9 to TRBJ2-2, with no clear D. Trimming pared 5 bases from V and 4 bases from J, leaving 17 bases between. This CDR3 contains 16 residues. The germline V gene encodes CDR1 SEHNR and CDR2 FQNEAQ (reference sequence).

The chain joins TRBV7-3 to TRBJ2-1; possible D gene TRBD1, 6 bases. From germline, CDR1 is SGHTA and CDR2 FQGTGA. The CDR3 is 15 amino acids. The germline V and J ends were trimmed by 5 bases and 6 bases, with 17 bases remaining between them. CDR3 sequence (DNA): TGTGCCAGCAGCGTAAGAGGGGGAAATAGCAATGAGCAGTTCTTC. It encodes CASSVRGGNSNEQFF.

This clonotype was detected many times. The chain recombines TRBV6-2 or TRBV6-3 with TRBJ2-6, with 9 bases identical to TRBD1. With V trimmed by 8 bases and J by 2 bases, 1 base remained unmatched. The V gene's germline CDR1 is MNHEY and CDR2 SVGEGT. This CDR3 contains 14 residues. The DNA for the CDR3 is TGTGCCAGCGGACAGGGGACTGGGGCCAACGTCCTGACTTTC. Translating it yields CASGQGTGANVLTF.

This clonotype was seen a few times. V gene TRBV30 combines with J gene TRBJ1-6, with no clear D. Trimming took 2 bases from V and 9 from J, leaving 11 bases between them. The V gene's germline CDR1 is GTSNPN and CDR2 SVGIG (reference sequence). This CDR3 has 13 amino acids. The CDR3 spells CAWSITVGSPLHF. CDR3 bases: TGTGCCTGGAGTATTACGGTGGGTTCACCCCTCCACTTT.

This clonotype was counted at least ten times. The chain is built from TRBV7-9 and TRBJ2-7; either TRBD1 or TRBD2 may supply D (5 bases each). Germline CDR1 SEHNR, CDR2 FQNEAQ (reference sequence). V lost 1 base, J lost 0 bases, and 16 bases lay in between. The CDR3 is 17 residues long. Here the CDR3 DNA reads TGTGCCAGCAGCTTAGTCGCCGGGACGTCTAGCTCCTACGAGCAGTACTTC. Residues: CASSLVAGTSSSYEQYF. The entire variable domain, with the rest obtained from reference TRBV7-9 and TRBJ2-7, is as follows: DTGVSQNPRHKITKRGQNVTFRCDPISEHNRLYWYRQTLGQGPEFLTYFQNEAQLEKSRLLSDRFSAERPKGSFSTLEIQRTEQGDSAMYLCASSLVAGTSSSYEQYFGPGTRLTVT.

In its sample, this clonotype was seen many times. The CDR3 bases are TGTGCCACCACCCGGGTCCCCTCTGGGGCCAACGTCCTGACTTTC. Translated, it gives CATTRVPSGANVLTF. The genes are TRBV7-3 and TRBJ2-6; D gene unclear. V was shortened by 10 bases and J by 0 bases, with 13 bases between the two germline ends. The CDR3 covers 15 residues. Germline V gives CDR1 SGHTA, CDR2 FQGTGA.

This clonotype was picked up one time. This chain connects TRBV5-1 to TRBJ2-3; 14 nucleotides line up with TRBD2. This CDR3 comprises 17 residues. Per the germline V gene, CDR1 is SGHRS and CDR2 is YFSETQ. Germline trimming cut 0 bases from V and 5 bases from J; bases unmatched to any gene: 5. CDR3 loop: CASSLGWTSGRQDTQYF. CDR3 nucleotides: TGCGCCAGCAGCTTGGGATGGACTAGCGGGAGGCAAGATACGCAGTATTTT.

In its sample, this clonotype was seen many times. CDR3 protein: CASSQAGGREDTQYF. Written as DNA, the CDR3 is TGTGCCAGCAGCCAAGCGGGGGGGCGGGAAGATACGCAGTATTTT. The J gene is TRBJ2-3, the V gene TRBV4-2; TRBD2 aligns across 8 bases. There are 15 residues in the CDR3. The germline V gene has CDR1 LGHNA and CDR2 YNFKEQ. With 1 base clipped from V and 5 bases from J, the junction kept 5 bases outside the gene matches.

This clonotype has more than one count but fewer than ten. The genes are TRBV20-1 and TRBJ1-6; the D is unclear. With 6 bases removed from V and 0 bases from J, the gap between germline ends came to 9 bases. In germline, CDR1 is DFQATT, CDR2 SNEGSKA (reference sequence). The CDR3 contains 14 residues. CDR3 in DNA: TGCAGTGCGTCCGCGAGCTCCTATAATTCACCCCTCCACTTT. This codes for CSASASSYNSPLHF.

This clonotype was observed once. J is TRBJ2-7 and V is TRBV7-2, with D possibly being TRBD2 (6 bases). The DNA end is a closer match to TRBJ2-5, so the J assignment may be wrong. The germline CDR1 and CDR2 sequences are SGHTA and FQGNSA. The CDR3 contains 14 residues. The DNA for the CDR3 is TGTGCCAGCAGCTTAGGACTAACGGAGGGGACCCAGTACTTC. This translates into CASSLGLTEGTQYF.

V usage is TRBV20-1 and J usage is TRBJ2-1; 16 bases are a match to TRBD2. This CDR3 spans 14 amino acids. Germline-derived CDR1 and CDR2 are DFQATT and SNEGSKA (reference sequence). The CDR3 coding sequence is TGCAGCGGGACTAGCGGGGGGGATTACAATGAGCAGTTCTTC. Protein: CSGTSGGDYNEQFF.

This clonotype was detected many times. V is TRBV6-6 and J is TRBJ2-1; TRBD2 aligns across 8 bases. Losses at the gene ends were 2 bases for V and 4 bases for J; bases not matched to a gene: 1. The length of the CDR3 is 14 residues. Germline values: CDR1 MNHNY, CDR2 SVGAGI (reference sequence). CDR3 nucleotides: TGTGCCAGCAGTTACGCGGGGGGATACAATGAGCAGTTCTTC. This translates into CASSYAGGYNEQFF.

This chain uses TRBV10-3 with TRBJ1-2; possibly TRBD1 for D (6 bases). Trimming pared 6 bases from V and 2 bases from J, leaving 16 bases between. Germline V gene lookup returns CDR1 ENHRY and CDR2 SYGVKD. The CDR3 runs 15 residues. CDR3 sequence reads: CAISPQQGTNYGYTF. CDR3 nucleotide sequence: TGTGCCATCAGCCCACAACAGGGAACGAACTATGGCTACACCTTC.

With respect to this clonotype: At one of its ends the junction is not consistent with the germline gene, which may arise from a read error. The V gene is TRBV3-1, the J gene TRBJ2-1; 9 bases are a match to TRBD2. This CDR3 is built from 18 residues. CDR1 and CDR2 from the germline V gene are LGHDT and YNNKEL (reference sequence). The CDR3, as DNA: TGTGCCAGCAACCAAGATAGTGGGGGACTAGCTTTATGGGATGAGCAGTTCTTC. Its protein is CASNQDSGGLALWDEQFF.

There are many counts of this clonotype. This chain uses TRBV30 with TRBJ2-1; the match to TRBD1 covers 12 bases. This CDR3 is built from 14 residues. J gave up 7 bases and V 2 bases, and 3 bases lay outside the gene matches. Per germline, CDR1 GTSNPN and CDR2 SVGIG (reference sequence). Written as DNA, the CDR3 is TGTGCCTGGAGTAAGGGACAGGGGGCGAATGAGCAGTTCTTC. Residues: CAWSKGQGANEQFF. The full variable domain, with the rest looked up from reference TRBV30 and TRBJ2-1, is SQTIHQWPATLVQPVGSPLSLECTVEGTSNPNLYWYRQAAGRGLQLLFYSVGIGQISSEVPQNLSASRPQDRQFILSSKKLLLSDSGFYLCAWSKGQGANEQFFGPGTRLTVL.

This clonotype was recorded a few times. In DNA, the CDR3 is TGTGCCTGGAGTCTAGGAGCGGGGGGGCTTGAGACCCAGTACTTC. Translated: CAWSLGAGGLETQYF. The chain uses TRBV30 and TRBJ2-7, with 10 bases matching TRBD2. The J call is in doubt because the DNA end fits TRBJ2-5 better. Germline V lookup: CDR1 GTSNPN, CDR2 SVGIG (reference sequence). The CDR3 has 15 amino acids.

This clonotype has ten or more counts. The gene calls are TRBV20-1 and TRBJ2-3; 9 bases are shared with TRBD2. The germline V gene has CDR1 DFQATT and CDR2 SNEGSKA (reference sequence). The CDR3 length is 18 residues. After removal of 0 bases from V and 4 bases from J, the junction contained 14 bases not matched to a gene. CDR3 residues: CSARDMAGGPRLSDTQYF. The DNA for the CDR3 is TGCAGTGCTAGAGATATGGCGGGGGGGCCGAGGTTGTCAGATACGCAGTATTTT.

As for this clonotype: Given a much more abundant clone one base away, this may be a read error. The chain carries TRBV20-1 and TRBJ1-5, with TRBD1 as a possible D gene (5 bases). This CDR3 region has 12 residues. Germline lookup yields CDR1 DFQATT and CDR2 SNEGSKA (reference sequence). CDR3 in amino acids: CSASQGNRPQHF. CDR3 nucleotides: TGCAGTGCTAGCCAGGGTAATCGGCCCCAGCATTTT.

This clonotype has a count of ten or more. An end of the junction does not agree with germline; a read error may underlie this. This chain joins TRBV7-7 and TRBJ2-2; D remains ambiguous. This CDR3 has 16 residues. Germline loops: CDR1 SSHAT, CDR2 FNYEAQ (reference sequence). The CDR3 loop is CASSRARATTTGELFF. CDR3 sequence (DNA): TGTGCTAGCAGCCGGGCCCGCGCCACCACCACCGGGGAGCTGTTTTTT.

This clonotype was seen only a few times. The CDR3 reads CASSDPGVKFNEQFF. The CDR3 region has the DNA TGTGCCAGCAGTGATCCGGGCGTAAAGTTCAATGAGCAGTTCTTC. The V and J genes are TRBV6-1 and TRBJ2-1; D unclear. The CDR3 consists of 15 residues. Germline CDR1 is MNHNS and CDR2 is SASEGT. V was trimmed by 3 bases and J by 6 bases, leaving 15 bases between them.

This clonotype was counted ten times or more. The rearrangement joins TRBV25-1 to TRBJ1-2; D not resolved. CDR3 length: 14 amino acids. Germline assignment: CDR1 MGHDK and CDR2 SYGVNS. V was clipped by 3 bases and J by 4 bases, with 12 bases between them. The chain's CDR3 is CASSERQGSYGYTF. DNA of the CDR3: TGTGCCAGCAGTGAGCGACAAGGATCCTATGGCTACACCTTC.

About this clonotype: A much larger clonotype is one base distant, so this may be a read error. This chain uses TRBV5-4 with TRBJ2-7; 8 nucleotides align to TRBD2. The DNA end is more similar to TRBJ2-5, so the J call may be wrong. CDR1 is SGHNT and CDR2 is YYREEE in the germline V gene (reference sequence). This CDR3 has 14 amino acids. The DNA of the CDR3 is TGTGCCAGAAGCGGGGGCCTGCGGGTGGAGACCCAGTACTTC. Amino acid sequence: CARSGGLRVETQYF.

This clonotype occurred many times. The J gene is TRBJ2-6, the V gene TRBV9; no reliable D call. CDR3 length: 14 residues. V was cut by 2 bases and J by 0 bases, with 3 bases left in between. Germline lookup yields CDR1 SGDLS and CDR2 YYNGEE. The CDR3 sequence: CASSVVSGANVLTF. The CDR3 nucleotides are TGTGCCAGCAGCGTTGTCTCTGGGGCCAACGTCCTGACTTTC.

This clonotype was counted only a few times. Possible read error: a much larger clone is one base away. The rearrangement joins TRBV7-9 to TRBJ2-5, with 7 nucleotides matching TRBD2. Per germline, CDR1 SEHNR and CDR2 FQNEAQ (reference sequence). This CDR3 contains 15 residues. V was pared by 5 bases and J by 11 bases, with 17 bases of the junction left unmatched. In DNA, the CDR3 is TGTGCCAGCAGCCCCGGACTAGAAAGGGTGGATGAGCAGTACTTC. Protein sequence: CASSPGLERVDEQYF.

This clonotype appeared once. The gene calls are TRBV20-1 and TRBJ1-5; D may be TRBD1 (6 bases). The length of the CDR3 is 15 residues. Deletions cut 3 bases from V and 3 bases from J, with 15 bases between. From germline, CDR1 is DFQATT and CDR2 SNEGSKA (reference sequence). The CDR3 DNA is TGCAGTGCTAGGAAAAGACAGGTTCTCAATCAGCCCCAGCATTTT. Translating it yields CSARKRQVLNQPQHF.

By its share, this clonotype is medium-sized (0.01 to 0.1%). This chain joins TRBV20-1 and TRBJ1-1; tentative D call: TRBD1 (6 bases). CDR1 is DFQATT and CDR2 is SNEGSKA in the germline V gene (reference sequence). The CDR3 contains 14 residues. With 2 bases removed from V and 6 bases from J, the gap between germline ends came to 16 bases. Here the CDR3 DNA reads TGCAGTGCTAGATGGGGGGCTGAACCCGCTGAAGCTTTCTTT. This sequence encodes CSARWGAEPAEAFF.

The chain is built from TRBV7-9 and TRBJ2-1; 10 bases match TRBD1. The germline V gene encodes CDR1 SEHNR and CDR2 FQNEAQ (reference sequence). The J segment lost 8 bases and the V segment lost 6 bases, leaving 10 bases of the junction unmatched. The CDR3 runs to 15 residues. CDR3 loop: CASRRRDRGVDEQFF. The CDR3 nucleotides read TGTGCCAGCAGGCGCCGGGACAGGGGTGTAGATGAGCAGTTCTTC.

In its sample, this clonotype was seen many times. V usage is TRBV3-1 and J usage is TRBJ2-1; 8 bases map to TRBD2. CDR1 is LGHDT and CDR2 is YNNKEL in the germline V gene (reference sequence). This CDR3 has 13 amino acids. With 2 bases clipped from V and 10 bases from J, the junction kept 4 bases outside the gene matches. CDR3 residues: CASSQSGGYEQFF. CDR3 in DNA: TGTGCCAGCAGCCAATCGGGGGGGTACGAGCAGTTCTTC.